This TCR beta chain was identified in a study of T-cell memory formation after mild COVID-19. About the study: TCR clusters were largely donor specific.

Study-level points and caveats: What remained unconfirmed was the SARS-CoV-2 specificity of second-wave clones peaking on day 37.

CDR1 and CDR2 from the germline V gene are MGHRA and YSYEKL. V lost 1 base to trimming and J lost 4 bases, with 13 bases between them. The length of the CDR3 is 15 residues. As to this clonotype: The antigen is undetermined.

MiXCR was run by TCRdb on the 5' RACE reads, yielding one entry per CDR3 protein. The data contain 300,000 to 400,000 distinct CDR3 sequences, around 27% of them singletons. This clonotype was sampled from an adult woman who had mild COVID-19 (a few samples of this study predate the infection). Cell type and time point are not known. The material sequenced was PBMCs or a T cell subset sorted from them (not recorded which). The J gene is TRBJ1-2, the V gene TRBV4-1; D unclear. The CDR3 sequence: CASSQVGSPGYGYTF. CDR3 sequence (DNA): TGCGCCAGCAGCCAAGTGGGATCCCCAGGCTATGGCTACACCTTC.